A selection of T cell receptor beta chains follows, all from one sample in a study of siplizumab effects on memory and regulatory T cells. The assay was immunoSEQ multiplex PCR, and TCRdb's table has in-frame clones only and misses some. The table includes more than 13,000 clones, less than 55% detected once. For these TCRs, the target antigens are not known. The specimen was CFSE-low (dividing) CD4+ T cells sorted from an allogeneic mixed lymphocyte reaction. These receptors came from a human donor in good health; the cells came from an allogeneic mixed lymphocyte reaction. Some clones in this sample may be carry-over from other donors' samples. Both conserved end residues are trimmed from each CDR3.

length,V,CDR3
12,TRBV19,ASSQTGDTGELF
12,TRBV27,ASSFLGRRNIQY
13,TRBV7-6,ASSLGGEWTDTQY
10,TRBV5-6,ASTMYRVEAF
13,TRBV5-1,ASSLPPSSYNEQF
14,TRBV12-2,ASRLGSSLSGNTIY
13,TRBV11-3,ASSLGLGAPETQY
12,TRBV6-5,ASSFGRANYGYT
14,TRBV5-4,ASSLGGIPMNTEAF
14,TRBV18,ASSPRTSGSTGELF
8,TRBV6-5,ASSDGQPS
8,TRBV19,ASSAGSQH
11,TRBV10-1,ASSDGLAGIQY
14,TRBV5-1,ASSDPPSGPNNEQF
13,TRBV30,AWSVSTSARETQY
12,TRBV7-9,ASSLDLGHNEQF
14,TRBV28,ASSHLVKAGGYEQY
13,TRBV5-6,ASSPWGTSGLEQF
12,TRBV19,ASTATGINQPQH
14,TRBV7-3,ASSFGLAGVTDTQY